What follows are 3 T cell receptor beta chains derived from one specimen sequenced in a study of cytomegalovirus exposure and HLA in healthy donors. Amplification used 60 Vbeta primers and 13 Jbeta primers. The table came from immunoSEQ multiplex PCR; TCRdb's copy has only in-frame clones and leaves some out. The sample contains about 200,000 clones, about 87% of which appear only once. The source material was PBMCs. These receptors all come from a woman under 30 in good health and CMV-seronegative.

The CDR3 DNA reads TGTGCCAGTAGTGAAAACCCGGGACAGACGGCGGACTATGGCTACACCTTC. Translating gives CASSENPGQTADYGYTF. The chain is built from TRBV19 and TRBJ1-2; TRBD1 matches 7 bases. From germline, CDR1 is LNHDA and CDR2 SQIVND (reference sequence). This CDR3 contains 17 residues. V shed 5 bases, J shed 3 bases, and the junction held 15 bases outside the gene matches.

The table lists this clone with a count of one. The rearrangement links TRBV30 to TRBJ1-2; 8 bases are shared with TRBD1. The CDR3 loop spans 14 amino acids. Germline CDR1 is GTSNPN and CDR2 is SVGIG (reference sequence). The junction had 6 bases not matched to a gene; V was cut back by 4 bases and J by 2 bases. CDR3 nucleotide sequence: TGTGCCTGGAAAACAGGGGGAGGAAACTATGGCTACACCTTC. Protein: CAWKTGGGNYGYTF.

This chain connects TRBV6-5 to TRBJ2-5; tentatively, D is TRBD2 (5 bases). Germline CDR1 reads MNHEY; CDR2 reads SVGAGI. V was trimmed by 7 bases and J by 0 bases, leaving 15 bases between them. The CDR3 covers 15 residues. CDR3 sequence: CASIPSPGYQETQYF. CDR3 DNA sequence: TGTGCCAGCATCCCCTCCCCGGGGTACCAAGAGACCCAGTACTTC.